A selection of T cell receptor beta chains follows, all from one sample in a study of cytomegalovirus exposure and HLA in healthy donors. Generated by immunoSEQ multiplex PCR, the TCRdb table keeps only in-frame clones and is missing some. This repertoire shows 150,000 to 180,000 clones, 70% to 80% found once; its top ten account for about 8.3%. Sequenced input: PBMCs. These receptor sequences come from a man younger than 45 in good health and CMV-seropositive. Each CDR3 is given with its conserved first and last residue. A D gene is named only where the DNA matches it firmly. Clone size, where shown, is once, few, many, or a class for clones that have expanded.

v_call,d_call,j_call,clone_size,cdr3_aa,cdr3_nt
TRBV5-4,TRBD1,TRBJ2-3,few,CASSPWTGADTDTQYF,TGCGCCAGCAGCCCCTGGACAGGGGCCGACACAGATACGCAGTATTTT
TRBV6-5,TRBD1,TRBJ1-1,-,CASTKQGMNTEAFF,TGTGCCAGCACAAAACAGGGGATGAACACTGAAGCTTTCTTT
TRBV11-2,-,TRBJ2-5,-,CASSLGQMKTQYF,TGTGCCAGCAGCTTGGGGCAAATGAAGACCCAGTACTTC
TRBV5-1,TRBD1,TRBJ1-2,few,CASSLQGENGYTF,TGCGCCAGCAGCTTACAGGGGGAGAATGGCTACACCTTC
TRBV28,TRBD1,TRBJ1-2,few,CASSFLGTGLNYGYTF,TGTGCCAGCAGTTTCCTCGGGACAGGCCTTAACTATGGCTACACCTTC
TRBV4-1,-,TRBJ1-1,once,CASSRLDWNTEAFF,TGCGCCAGCAGCCGACTGGACTGGAACACTGAAGCTTTCTTT
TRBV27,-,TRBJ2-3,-,CASSFLLTLGTVDTQYF,TGTGCCAGCAGTTTCCTTTTGACCCTGGGGACTGTTGATACGCAGTATTTT
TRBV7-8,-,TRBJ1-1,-,CASILYGSSNTEAFF,TGTGCCAGCATCCTCTACGGGAGCTCGAACACTGAAGCTTTCTTT
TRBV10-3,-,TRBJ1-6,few,CAISESRSTDSSPLHF,TGTGCCATCAGTGAGTCGAGGTCAACAGACAGTTCACCCCTCCACTTT
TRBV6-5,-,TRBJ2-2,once,CASSKGHSQGGELFF,TGTGCCAGCAGTAAAGGACACTCCCAGGGCGGGGAGCTGTTTTTT
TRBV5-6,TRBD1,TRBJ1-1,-,CASSLEGGWTEAFF,TGTGCCAGCAGCTTGGAAGGGGGCTGGACTGAAGCTTTCTTT
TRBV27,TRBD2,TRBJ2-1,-,CASRESGNSYNEQFF,TGTGCCAGCAGGGAGAGCGGGAACTCCTACAATGAGCAGTTCTTC
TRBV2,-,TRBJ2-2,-,CASSVRGTGELFF,TGTGCCAGCAGTGTCCGGGGAACCGGGGAGCTGTTTTTT
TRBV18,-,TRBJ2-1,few,CASRPSSYNEQFF,TGTGCCAGTCGTCCGAGCTCCTACAATGAGCAGTTCTTC
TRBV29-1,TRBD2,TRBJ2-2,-,CSVGGLAARKTGELFF,TGCAGCGTTGGGGGACTAGCGGCGAGGAAAACCGGGGAGCTGTTTTTT
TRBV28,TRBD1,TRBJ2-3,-,CASYRGEQGTQYF,TGTGCCAGTTACAGGGGGGAGCAGGGTACGCAGTATTTT
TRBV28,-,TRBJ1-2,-,CASSVIPHLSYTF,TGTGCCAGCTCCGTTATCCCCCACTTGAGCTACACCTTC
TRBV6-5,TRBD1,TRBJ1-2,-,CASSQDRGLNYGYTF,TGTGCCAGCAGTCAGGACAGGGGGCTTAACTATGGCTACACCTTC
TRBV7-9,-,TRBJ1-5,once,CASSLGVGTKSNQPQHF,TGTGCCAGCAGCTTAGGGGTCGGGACAAAAAGCAATCAGCCCCAGCATTTT
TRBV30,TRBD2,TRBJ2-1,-,CAWGRGSDNEQFF,TGTGCCTGGGGGAGGGGTAGCGACAATGAGCAGTTCTTC
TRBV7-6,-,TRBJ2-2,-,CASSHEGGTGELFF,TGTGCCAGCAGCCACGAAGGGGGTACCGGGGAGCTGTTTTTT
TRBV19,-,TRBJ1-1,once,CASSTQGRLTEAFF,TGTGCCAGTAGTACACAGGGTCGGTTGACTGAAGCTTTCTTT
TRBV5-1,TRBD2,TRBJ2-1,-,CASSFSGGLYNEQFF,TGCGCCAGCAGCTTTAGCGGGGGACTTTACAATGAGCAGTTCTTC
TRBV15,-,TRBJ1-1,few,CASKRESENTEAFF,TGTGCCTCTAAAAGGGAGTCGGAGAACACTGAAGCTTTCTTT
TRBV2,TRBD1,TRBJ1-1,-,CASRTGPEAFF,TGTGCCAGCCGGACAGGCCCTGAAGCTTTCTTT
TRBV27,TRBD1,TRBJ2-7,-,CASSSGQAWEQYF,TGTGCCAGCAGTTCCGGACAGGCTTGGGAGCAGTACTTC
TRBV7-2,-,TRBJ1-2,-,CASSQRSGGGYGYTF,TGTGCCAGCAGCCAGAGGTCCGGGGGTGGATATGGCTACACCTTC
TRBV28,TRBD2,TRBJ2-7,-,CASSLGLGTSGRFGYEQYF,TGTGCCAGCAGTTTGGGACTTGGGACTAGCGGGAGATTCGGGTACGAGCAGTACTTC
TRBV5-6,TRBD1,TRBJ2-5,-,CASRNHGTAYQETQYF,TGTGCCAGCAGAAACCACGGGACAGCGTACCAAGAGACCCAGTACTTC
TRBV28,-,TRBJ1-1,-,CASSSIRGNTEAFF,TGTGCCAGCAGTTCGATCCGGGGGAACACTGAAGCTTTCTTT
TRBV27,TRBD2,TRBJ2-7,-,CASSFRRGGGLAGPSTLVQYF,TGTGCCAGCAGTTTCCGACGGGGGGGCGGACTAGCGGGACCGTCAACCTTGGTGCAGTACTTC
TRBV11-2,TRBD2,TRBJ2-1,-,CASSEGLANEQFF,TGTGCCAGCAGCGAGGGACTAGCAAATGAGCAGTTCTTC
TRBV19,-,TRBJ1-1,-,CATLQGLRGEAFF,TGTGCCACCCTCCAGGGGCTAAGGGGTGAAGCTTTCTTT
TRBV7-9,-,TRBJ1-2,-,CASSPTGNYGYTF,TGTGCCAGCAGCCCTACAGGGAACTATGGCTACACCTTC
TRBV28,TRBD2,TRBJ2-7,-,CASSYPVGGVLAAYEQYF,TGTGCCAGCAGTTACCCTGTCGGGGGAGTACTAGCGGCCTACGAGCAGTACTTC
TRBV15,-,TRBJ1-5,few,CATSTQDNQPQHF,TGTGCCACCAGCACCCAGGATAATCAGCCCCAGCATTTT
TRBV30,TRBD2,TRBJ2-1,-,CAWSMLAGNEQFF,TGTGCCTGGTCGATGCTAGCGGGCAATGAGCAGTTCTTC
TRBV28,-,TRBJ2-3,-,CASSPTGGSSTDTQYF,TGTGCCAGCAGTCCGACTGGCGGGTCTAGCACAGATACGCAGTATTTT
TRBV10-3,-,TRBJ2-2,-,CDPEYTGELFF,TGTGACCCCGAGTACACCGGGGAGCTGTTTTTT
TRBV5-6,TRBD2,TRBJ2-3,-,CASSLGLAGVKTSTDTQYF,TGTGCCAGCAGCTTGGGTCTAGCGGGGGTAAAAACTAGCACAGATACGCAGTATTTT
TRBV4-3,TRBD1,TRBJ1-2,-,CASSQVPTTGTGANYGYTF,TGCGCCAGCAGCCAAGTGCCCACAACCGGGACAGGGGCTAACTATGGCTACACCTTC
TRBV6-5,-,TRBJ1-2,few,CASSEGHPPGYTF,TGTGCCAGCAGTGAGGGACATCCGCCTGGCTACACCTTC
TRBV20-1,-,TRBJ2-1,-,CSARDPRDQFF,TGCAGTGCTAGAGACCCTCGAGATCAGTTCTTC
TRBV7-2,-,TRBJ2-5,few,CASSRGIQETQYF,TGTGCCAGCAGCCGGGGGATTCAAGAGACCCAGTACTTC
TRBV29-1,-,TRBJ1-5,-,CSVRGNTVDQPQHF,TGCAGCGTACGCGGGAACACAGTAGATCAGCCCCAGCATTTT